This TCR beta chain was sequenced in a study of T-cell memory formation after mild COVID-19. At the level of the study: The study found TCR clusters largely donor specific. General study points: The authors did not confirm SARS-CoV-2 specificity of second-wave clones peaking day 37. Several responding clones turned up in pre-infection memory, indicating that cross-reactive memory may have taken part.

TCRdb analysed the 5' RACE reads with MiXCR anew, one entry per CDR3 protein. The sample holds a few hundred thousand distinct CDR3 sequences, 20% to 25% seen once. Trimming removed 1 base at V and 9 bases at J, with 22 bases between. The V gene's germline CDR1 is DFQATT and CDR2 SNEGSKA (reference sequence). This CDR3 comprises 16 residues. Of note for this clonotype: Its antigen is unidentified.

Specimen: PBMCs or a T cell subset sorted from them (not recorded which). This TCR was recovered from a young man who had mild COVID-19 (a few samples of this study predate the infection). Cell type and time point are not known. The rearrangement joins TRBV20-1 to TRBJ2-1; D possibly matches TRBD1 or TRBD2 (6 bases each). The CDR3 nucleotides are TGCAGTGCTAGAGTGGGGTTGAGGGGGGTTTATGGTGAGCAGTTCTTC. Residues: CSARVGLRGVYGEQFF.